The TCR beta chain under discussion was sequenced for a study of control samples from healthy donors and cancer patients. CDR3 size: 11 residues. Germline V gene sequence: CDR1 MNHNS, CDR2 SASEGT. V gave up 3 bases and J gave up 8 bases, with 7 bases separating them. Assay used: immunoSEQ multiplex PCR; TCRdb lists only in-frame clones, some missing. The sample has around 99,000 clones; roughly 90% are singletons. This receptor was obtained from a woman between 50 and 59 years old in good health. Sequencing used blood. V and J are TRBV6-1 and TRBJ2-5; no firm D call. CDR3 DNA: TGTGCCAGCAGTGATGGCCCAACCCAGTACTTC. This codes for CASSDGPTQYF.